This T cell receptor (beta chain) emerged from a study of identical twins. Study-wide results and caveats: The conclusions drew on cross-sectional statistical analysis instead of tracking the same donors. In cord blood, abundant beta clonotypes had fewer insertions; memory showed no trend.

As concerns this clonotype: Its antigen remains unidentified.

In every case, the donor was a healthy Caucasian. Template switching introduced a universal primer site, and the cDNA bore unique molecular identifiers. TCRdb reprocessed the 5' RACE reads with MiXCR, giving one entry per CDR3 protein. Of 1,800,000 or so distinct CDR3 sequences listed, about 30% were seen once; the top ten hold approximately 0.25%. Sequencing used cord blood. The clonotype originates from a newborn girl in good health.

Here the CDR3 DNA reads TGCAGTGCTAGAGTTCCAGCGGGGGGGGTAGACAATGAGCAGTTCTTC. Translation: CSARVPAGGVDNEQFF. This sequence joins TRBV20-1 and TRBJ2-1; 10 bases are shared with TRBD2. This CDR3 region has 16 residues. CDR1 DFQATT and CDR2 SNEGSKA come from the germline V gene (reference sequence). The V and J ends lost 1 base and 5 bases, in that order; junction bases with no gene match: 8.